The 15 T cell receptor beta chains listed next were all sequenced from one sample in a study of blood T cell repertoires in COVID-19. TCRdb's copy holds only in-frame clones and misses some; the assay was immunoSEQ multiplex PCR. The sample records fewer than 120,000 clones, approximately 80% being singletons. The source material was peripheral blood. Receptor source: a woman in her sixties or seventies with acute or convalescent COVID-19.

As regards this clone: A junction end diverges from the germline sequence, so it may reflect a read error. The chain combines TRBV30 with TRBJ1-6, with D possibly TRBD1 on 6 matching bases. The length of the CDR3 is 13 residues. Looked up from germline, CDR1 is GTSNPN and CDR2 is SVGIG (reference sequence). The CDR3 DNA sequence: TGTGCCTGGGGTGTGGGGGCCGGTTCACCCCTCCACTTT. Translating gives CAWGVGAGSPLHF.

The J gene is TRBJ1-1, the V gene TRBV5-1; a possible D gene is TRBD1 (5 bases). Trimming stripped 7 bases from V and 3 bases from J, with 19 bases between. This CDR3 is built from 15 residues. CDR1 is SGHRS and CDR2 is YFSETQ in the germline V gene. CDR3 residues: CASAQGAGSYTEAFF. Here the CDR3 DNA reads TGCGCCAGCGCCCAGGGCGCGGGGTCTTACACTGAAGCTTTCTTT.

The chain has TRBV10-3 and TRBJ2-7, with TRBD2 matching 11 bases. CDR3 length equals 14 residues. Germline V gene data show CDR1 as ENHRY and CDR2 as SYGVKD. J lost 2 bases, V lost 10 bases, and 7 bases had no gene match. The CDR3 protein is CATKLLAGAYEQYF. The CDR3 DNA reads TGTGCCACCAAATTACTAGCGGGGGCCTACGAGCAGTACTTC.

The V and J genes are TRBV7-2 and TRBJ1-5; 9 nucleotides agree with TRBD1. There are 13 residues in the CDR3. V gave up 6 bases and J gave up 6 bases; unmatched junction bases: 3. CDR1 and CDR2 from the germline V gene are SGHTA and FQGNSA. CDR3 coding DNA: TGTGCCAGCAGTGACAGGGGGGCTCAGCCCCAGCATTTT. It translates to CASSDRGAQPQHF.

The chain is built from TRBV6-5 and TRBJ1-6; the match to TRBD1 covers 7 bases. Trimming at V came to 6 bases and at J to 7 bases, leaving 9 bases not matched to a gene. The CDR3 sequence is 15 residues long. Germline V gene data show CDR1 as MNHEY and CDR2 as SVGAGI. The CDR3 region has the DNA TGTGCCAGCAGCCCCCGACAGGGTACAAATTCACCCCTCCACTTT. Its protein product is CASSPRQGTNSPLHF.

The chain couples TRBV19 to TRBJ1-4; 8 positions agree with TRBD1. This CDR3 contains 14 residues. With 6 bases clipped from V and 10 bases from J, the junction kept 10 bases outside the gene matches. Germline V gene data show CDR1 as LNHDA and CDR2 as SQIVND (reference sequence). DNA of the CDR3: TGTGCCAGTAGAAAAACAGGGGGGGTGGGAAAACTGTTTTTT. It translates to CASRKTGGVGKLFF.

This chain uses TRBV19 with TRBJ2-1, with 7 bases identical to TRBD2. V was pared by 6 bases and J by 0 bases, with 17 bases of the junction left unmatched. This CDR3 has 19 residues. Germline V gene data show CDR1 as LNHDA and CDR2 as SQIVND (reference sequence). CDR3 loop: CASRHGGPRGGSSYNEQFF. As DNA, the CDR3 is TGTGCCAGTAGACATGGGGGTCCTAGGGGAGGGAGCTCCTACAATGAGCAGTTCTTC.

V is TRBV7-3 and J is TRBJ2-5, with TRBD2 as a possible D gene (5 bases). This CDR3 is 14 amino acids long. Trimming shortened V by 5 bases and J by 4 bases, and 14 bases separated the two germline ends. CDR1 and CDR2 (germline): SGHTA, FQGTGA. The CDR3 sequence: CASSAPDSTETQYF. The CDR3 nucleotides are TGTGCCAGCAGCGCTCCGGACTCAACAGAGACCCAGTACTTC.

The V gene is TRBV24-1, the J gene TRBJ2-1, with TRBD1 matching over 12 bases. Germline-derived CDR1 and CDR2 are KGHDR and SFDVKD. This CDR3 comprises 15 residues. After removal of 10 bases from V and 9 bases from J, the junction contained 12 bases not matched to a gene. For the CDR3, the DNA is TGTGCCACAAGCCCACCGGGACAGGGGGCCGGTGAGCAGTTCTTC. Its protein product is CATSPPGQGAGEQFF.

The chain has TRBV10-3 and TRBJ1-2; 8 bases are shared with TRBD1. Germline-derived CDR1 and CDR2 are ENHRY and SYGVKD. Trimming at V came to 5 bases and at J to 4 bases, leaving 6 bases not matched to a gene. The CDR3 is 14 residues long. CDR3 DNA sequence: TGTGCCATCAGTAGCCAGGGGGCCGGCTATGGCTACACCTTC. This sequence encodes CAISSQGAGYGYTF.

This clone has just one count. Other DNA sequences from this sample encode an identical CDR3 as well. The chain couples TRBV28 to TRBJ1-2, with D perhaps matching TRBD1 (6 bases). The V gene lost 6 bases and the J gene lost 5 bases, with 7 bases spanning the gap. Germline-derived CDR1 and CDR2 are MDHEN and SYDVKM. The CDR3 runs to 11 residues. Here the CDR3 reads CASSTGYGYTF. The CDR3 DNA follows: TGTGCCAGCAGCACAGGGTATGGCTACACCTTC.

This rearrangement joins TRBV3-1 (or the pseudogene TRBV3-2) to TRBJ2-2; 7 bases agree with TRBD1. The ends lost 3 bases at V and 8 bases at J; junction bases unmatched: 9. Germline CDR1 is LGHDT and CDR2 is YNNKEL (reference sequence). The CDR3 spans 15 residues. The chain's CDR3 is CASSQLGQVRGELFF. DNA of the CDR3: TGTGCCAGCAGCCAGCTAGGACAGGTCCGAGGGGAGCTGTTTTTT.

This chain joins TRBV19 and TRBJ2-1, with a weak D call TRBD1 (6 bases). This CDR3 contains 14 residues. V lost 7 bases and J lost 0, with 10 bases in between. Germline V CDR1 and CDR2: LNHDA, SQIVND (reference sequence). The CDR3 reads CASKWTDSYNEQFF. The CDR3 nucleotides read TGTGCCAGTAAATGGACAGACTCCTACAATGAGCAGTTCTTC.

The V gene is TRBV24-1, the J gene TRBJ2-1; 12 bases fit TRBD1. This CDR3 comprises 14 residues. J was trimmed by 7 bases and V by 7 bases; bases with no gene match: 4. CDR1 and CDR2 from the germline V gene are KGHDR and SFDVKD. The chain's CDR3 is CATRPGQGANEQFF. In DNA, the CDR3 is TGTGCCACCAGGCCGGGACAGGGGGCGAATGAGCAGTTCTTC.

The chain recombines TRBV7-9 with TRBJ1-1; unclear D gene. Germline V gene data show CDR1 as SEHNR and CDR2 as FQNEAQ (reference sequence). The CDR3 has 14 residues. Trimming cost V 5 bases and J 1 base, with 11 bases left between them. In DNA form, the CDR3 reads TGTGCCAGCAGCCGTGGGCGGGGGAACACTGAAGCTTTCTTT. Translated, it gives CASSRGRGNTEAFF.